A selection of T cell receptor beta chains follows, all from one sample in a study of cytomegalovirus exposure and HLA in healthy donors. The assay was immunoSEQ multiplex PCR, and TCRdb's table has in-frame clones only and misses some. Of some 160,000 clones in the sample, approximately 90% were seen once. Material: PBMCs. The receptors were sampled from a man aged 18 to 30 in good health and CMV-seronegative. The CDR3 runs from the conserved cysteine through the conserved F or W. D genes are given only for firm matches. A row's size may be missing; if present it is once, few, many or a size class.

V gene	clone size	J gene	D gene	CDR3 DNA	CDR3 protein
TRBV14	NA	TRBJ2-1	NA	TGTGCCAGCAGCCCTAACTGGGGGGGGCCGGGAAATGAGCAGTTCTTC	CASSPNWGGPGNEQFF
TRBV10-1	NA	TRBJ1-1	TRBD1	TGCGCCAGCAGTGAGGACAGGGATTACACTGAAGCTTTCTTT	CASSEDRDYTEAFF
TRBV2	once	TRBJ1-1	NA	TGTGCCAGCACAGGCCAAAACACTGAAGCTTTCTTT	CASTGQNTEAFF
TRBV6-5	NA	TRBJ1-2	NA	TGTGCCAGCTCGCGGGGGGGCAGGGGATCCGGCTACACCTTC	CASSRGGRGSGYTF
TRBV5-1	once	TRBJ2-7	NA	TGCGCCAGCAGCTTGGGGGCTCTGGACTCCTACGAGCAGTACTTC	CASSLGALDSYEQYF
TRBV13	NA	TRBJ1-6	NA	TGTGCCAGCAGCTTACAGGGAAAGATGGATTCACCCCTCCACTTT	CASSLQGKMDSPLHF
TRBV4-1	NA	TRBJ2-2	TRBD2	TGCGCCAGCGGACGGACTAGCGGGCCGAACACCGGGGAGCTGTTTTTT	CASGRTSGPNTGELFF
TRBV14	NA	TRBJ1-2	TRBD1	TGTGCCAGCAGCCCTTGGGGTAGGGGGCACGGCTACACCTTC	CASSPWGRGHGYTF
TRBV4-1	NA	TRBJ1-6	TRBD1	TGCGCCAGCAGCTATCGGGCGGGACAGGGTAATTCACCCCTCCACTTT	CASSYRAGQGNSPLHF
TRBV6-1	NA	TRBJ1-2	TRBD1	TGTGCCAGCAGTGAGGGGGACAGGGGATATGGCTACACCTTC	CASSEGDRGYGYTF
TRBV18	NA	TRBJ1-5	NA	TGTGCCAGCTCACCATCCCGGGGGGCGGGTGAGCCCCAGCATTTT	CASSPSRGAGEPQHF
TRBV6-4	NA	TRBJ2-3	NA	TGTGCCAGCAGCGCGGTCCGGGGCACAGATACGCAGTATTTT	CASSAVRGTDTQYF
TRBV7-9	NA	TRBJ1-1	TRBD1	TGTGCCAGCAGTTCTAAGACAGGGAGGAACACTGAAGCTTTCTTT	CASSSKTGRNTEAFF
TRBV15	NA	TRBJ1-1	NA	TGTGCCACCAGCCGACAGGTCACGAACACTGAAGCTTTCTTT	CATSRQVTNTEAFF
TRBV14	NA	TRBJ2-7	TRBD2	TGTGCCAGCAGCCAAGTGGGTCTGGAGGAGCTAGCGGGAAACTACGAGCAGTACTTC	CASSQVGLEELAGNYEQYF
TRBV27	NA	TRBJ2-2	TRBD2	TGTGCCAGCAGTTTAACCAGCGGGAGGGCCTTAACCGGGGAGCTGTTTTTT	CASSLTSGRALTGELFF
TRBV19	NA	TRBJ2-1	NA	TGTGCCAGTAGTATCGGGACTCTCGGTTACAATGAGCAGTTCTTC	CASSIGTLGYNEQFF
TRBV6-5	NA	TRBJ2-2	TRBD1	TGTGCCAGCAGTTACGGGCAGGGGGCCGGGGAGCTGTTTTTT	CASSYGQGAGELFF
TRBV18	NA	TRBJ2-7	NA	TGTGCCAGCTCACCAAGGAGGGAGGTCTACGAGCAGTACTTC	CASSPRREVYEQYF
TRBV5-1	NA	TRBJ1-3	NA	TGCGCCAGCAGCTTGGAGCCCCGATCCTCCCAGAGGGGGAAGGGGAACACCATATATTTT	CASSLEPRSSQRGKGNTIYF
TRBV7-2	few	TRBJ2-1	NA	TGTGCCAGCAGCTTAGGGGAGTCGACCTACAATGAGCAGTTCTTC	CASSLGESTYNEQFF
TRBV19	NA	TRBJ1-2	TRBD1	TGTGCCAGTAGTACACAGGGGGCGAACTATGGCTACACCTTC	CASSTQGANYGYTF
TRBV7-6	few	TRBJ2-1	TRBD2	TGTGCCAGCAGCCCTAGTAGCGGGTTATACAATGAGCAGTTCTTC	CASSPSSGLYNEQFF
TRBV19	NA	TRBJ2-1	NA	TGTGCCAGTAGTATGGTATTAGCACGCGGATATGAGCAGTTCTTC	CASSMVLARGYEQFF
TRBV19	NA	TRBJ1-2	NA	TGTGCCAGTAGTATCGACACTGGCTATGGCTACACCTTC	CASSIDTGYGYTF
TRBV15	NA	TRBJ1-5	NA	TGTGCCACCACCCCCGACAGAGGCAATCAGCCCCAGCATTTT	CATTPDRGNQPQHF
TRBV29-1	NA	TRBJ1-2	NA	TGCAGCGCGGGTCGGAGCTATGGCTACACCTTC	CSAGRSYGYTF
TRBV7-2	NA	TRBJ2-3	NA	TGTGCCAGCAGGGTAGCGGCAAGCACAGATACGCAGTATTTT	CASRVAASTDTQYF
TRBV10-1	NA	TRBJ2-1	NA	TGCGCCAGCAGCGGGGTGTACAATGAGCAGTTCTTC	CASSGVYNEQFF
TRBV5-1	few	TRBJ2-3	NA	TGCGCCAGCAGCCCCGGGAACGTGGCGCGTTTTACAGATACGCAGTATTTT	CASSPGNVARFTDTQYF
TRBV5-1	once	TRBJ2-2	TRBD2	TGCGCCAGCAGCTTGGCTGCGACTAGCGGGAGCGAGACCGGGGAGCTGTTTTTT	CASSLAATSGSETGELFF
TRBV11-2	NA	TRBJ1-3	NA	TGTGCCAGCAGCCTACTGTCGGGGGGGACTGGAAACACCATATATTTT	CASSLLSGGTGNTIYF
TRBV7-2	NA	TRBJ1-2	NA	TGTGCCAGCAGCTCCCTAGCTAACTATGGCTACACCTTC	CASSSLANYGYTF
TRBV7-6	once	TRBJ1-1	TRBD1	TGTGCCAGCAGCTCGGAGCCCGGGACAGGGATGAACACTGAAGCTTTCTTT	CASSSEPGTGMNTEAFF
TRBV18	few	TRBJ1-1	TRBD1	TGTGCCAGCTCACCACCGGGCCAGGGGGCAAGGTTGAACACTGAAGCTTTCTTT	CASSPPGQGARLNTEAFF
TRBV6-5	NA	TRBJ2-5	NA	TGTGCCAGCAGGACCCCCGGGGGCCAAGAGACCCAGTACTTC	CASRTPGGQETQYF
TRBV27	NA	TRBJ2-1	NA	TGTGCCAGCAGCACAGGATACAATGAGCAGTTCTTC	CASSTGYNEQFF
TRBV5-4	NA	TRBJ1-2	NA	TGTGCCAGCACGGACAGAAACTATGGCTACACCTTC	CASTDRNYGYTF
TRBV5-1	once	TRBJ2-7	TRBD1	TGCGCCAGCAGCCTAGGACAGGGCCTGCATTCCTACGAGCAGTACTTC	CASSLGQGLHSYEQYF
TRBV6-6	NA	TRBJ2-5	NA	TGTGCCAGCAGTTTCCAGGGGTCCCAAGAGACCCAGTACTTC	CASSFQGSQETQYF
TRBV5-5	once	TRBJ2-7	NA	TGTGCCAGCAATAATAAGCAAAACTACGAGCAGTACTTC	CASNNKQNYEQYF
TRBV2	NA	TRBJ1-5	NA	TGTGCCAGCAGCGTTGGGAAACAGGGCAATCAGCCCCAGCATTTT	CASSVGKQGNQPQHF
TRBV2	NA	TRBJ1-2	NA	TGTGCCAGCAAGGGGAGGGGGATGGACTACACCTTC	CASKGRGMDYTF
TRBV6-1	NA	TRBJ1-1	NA	TGTGCCAGCAGTGAGCCAGGGTCTAGCACTGAAGCTTTCTTT	CASSEPGSSTEAFF
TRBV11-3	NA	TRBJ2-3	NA	TGTGCCAGCAGCTTGGACGGGGGTCGGGATACGCAGTATTTT	CASSLDGGRDTQYF
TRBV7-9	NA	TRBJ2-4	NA	TGTGCCAGCAGCTTAGCGCTGGGGGCGGAAAACATTCAGTACTTC	CASSLALGAENIQYF
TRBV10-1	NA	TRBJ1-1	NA	TGCGCCAGCTCCCCTGGGTGGGGGCAAGGAGCTTTCTTT	CASSPGWGQGAFF
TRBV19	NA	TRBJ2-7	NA	TGTGCCAGTAGTGTCAGTTCCACAGGGCTGGGCGAGCAGTACTTC	CASSVSSTGLGEQYF
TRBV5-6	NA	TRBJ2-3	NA	TGTGCCAGCAGCTTGTCCAGCGGGCTTGGCACAGATACGCAGTATTTT	CASSLSSGLGTDTQYF
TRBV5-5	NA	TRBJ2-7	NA	TGTGCCAGCAGCTTGGCCCCCGCGGACTACGAGCAGTACTTC	CASSLAPADYEQYF
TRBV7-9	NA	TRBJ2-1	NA	TGTGCCAGCAGCTTGGGGCTTGGGTGGGGGGTCAAACACAACAATGAGCAGTTCTTC	CASSLGLGWGVKHNNEQFF
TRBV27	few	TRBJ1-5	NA	TGTGCCAGCAGTTTAAGCAGCAATCAGCCCCAGCATTTT	CASSLSSNQPQHF
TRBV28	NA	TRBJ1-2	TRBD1	TGTGCCAGCAGGCAACAGGGGGCAGATGGCTACACCTTC	CASRQQGADGYTF
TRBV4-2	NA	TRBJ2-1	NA	TGTGCCAGCAGCCAACGACAGGGAGGCAATGAGCAGTTCTTC	CASSQRQGGNEQFF
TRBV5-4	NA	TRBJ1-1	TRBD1	TGTGCCAGCAGCTTGCGGGGACAGATGAACACTGAAGCTTTCTTT	CASSLRGQMNTEAFF
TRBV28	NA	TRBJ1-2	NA	TGTGCCAGCAGCTCATTAGTTCAGGATAACTATGGCTACACCTTC	CASSSLVQDNYGYTF
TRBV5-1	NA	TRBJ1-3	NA	TGCGCCAGCAGCTTGGGACAGTTCTCTGGAAACACCATATATTTT	CASSLGQFSGNTIYF
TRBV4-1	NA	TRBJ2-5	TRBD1	TGCGCCAGCAGCCAAGTGGGGACAGAAGAGACCCAGTACTTC	CASSQVGTEETQYF
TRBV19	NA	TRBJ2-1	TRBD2	TGTGCCAGTAGTATTGCTAGCGGGTTTTACAATGAGCAGTTCTTC	CASSIASGFYNEQFF